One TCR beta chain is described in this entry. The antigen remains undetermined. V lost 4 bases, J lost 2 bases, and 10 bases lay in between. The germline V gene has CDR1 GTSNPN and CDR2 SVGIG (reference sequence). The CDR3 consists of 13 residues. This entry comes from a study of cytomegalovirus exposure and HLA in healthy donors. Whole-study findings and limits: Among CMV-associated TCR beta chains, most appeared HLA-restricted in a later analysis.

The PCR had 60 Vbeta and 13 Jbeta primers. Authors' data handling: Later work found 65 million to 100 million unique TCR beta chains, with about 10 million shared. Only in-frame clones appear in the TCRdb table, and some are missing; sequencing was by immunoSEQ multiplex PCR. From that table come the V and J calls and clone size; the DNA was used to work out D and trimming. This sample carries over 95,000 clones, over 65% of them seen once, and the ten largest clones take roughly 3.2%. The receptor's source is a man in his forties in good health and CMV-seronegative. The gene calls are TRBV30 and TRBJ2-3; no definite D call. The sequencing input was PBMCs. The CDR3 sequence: CAWNPLDTDTQYF. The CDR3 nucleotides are TGTGCCTGGAATCCGCTAGACACAGATACGCAGTATTTT.